Sequencing of this T cell receptor (beta chain) was carried out in a study of shared T cell receptors in the human thymus. A single count supports this clone. Germline CDR1 reads MGHDK; CDR2 reads SYGVNS. The J segment lost 6 bases and the V segment lost 2 bases, leaving 5 bases of the junction unmatched. The CDR3 is 14 residues long. Libraries were prepared by immunoSEQ multiplex PCR; TCRdb keeps only in-frame clonotypes and omits some of them. The table lists more than 550,000 clones, 80% to 90% of them singletons. These same records also appear under a second study, on human thymus T cells. That paper notes: Serving as donors were healthy Finnish infants, each of whom was having open corrective surgery for congenital heart defects. Thymic samples were excised during corrective heart operations. Thymic as well as blood repertoires seemed to favor certain V and J genes unevenly.

The specimen sequenced was thymocytes. The sequence was obtained from a boy in the first two years of life with a congenital heart defect. The rearrangement uses TRBV25-1 and TRBJ2-3; 7 positions agree with TRBD1. DNA of the CDR3: TGTGCCAGCAGTGAAGACAGGGTGGTGGATACGCAGTATTTT. This translates into CASSEDRVVDTQYF.